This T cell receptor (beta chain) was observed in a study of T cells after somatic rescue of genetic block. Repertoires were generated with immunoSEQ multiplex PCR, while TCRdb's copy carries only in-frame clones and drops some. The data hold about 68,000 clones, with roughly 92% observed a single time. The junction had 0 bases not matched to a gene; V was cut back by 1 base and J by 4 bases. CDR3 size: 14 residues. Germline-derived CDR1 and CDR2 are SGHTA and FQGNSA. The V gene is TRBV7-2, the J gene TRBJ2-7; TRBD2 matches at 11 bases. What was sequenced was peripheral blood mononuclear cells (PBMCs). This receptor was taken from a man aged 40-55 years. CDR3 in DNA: TGTGCCAGCAGCTTAGGACTAGCGGGGTACGAGCAGTACTTC. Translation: CASSLGLAGYEQYF.